The text below deals with one TCR beta chain. The antigen remains unidentified. These data are taken from a study of response to subunit inactivated influenza vaccine. The CDR3 has 14 amino acids. V lost 4 bases, J lost 6 bases, and 10 bases lay in between. Germline V lookup: CDR1 SNHLY, CDR2 FYNNEI. MiXCR, run by TCRdb on the RT-PCR reads, gives a single entry per CDR3 protein. The sample consists of around 520,000 distinct CDR3 sequences, roughly 23% of them appearing once. Findings and limits, study-wide: Each seasonal influenza vaccination, the authors suggested, recruits few new T cells.

This sequence originates from a man in his forties or fifties who received an inactivated influenza vaccine. This sequence joins TRBV2 and TRBJ1-6, with D uncertain. Specimen: CD4+ T cells sorted from PBMCs, collected 5 days after vaccination. The CDR3: CASSVFASNSPLHF. CDR3 in DNA: TGTGCCAGCAGTGTCTTCGCTAGTAATTCACCCCTCCACTTT.